The source of this T cell receptor (beta chain) is a study of molecular identifiers for immune sequencing clone quantification. The bulk TCR libraries were made with methods described before and with listed TCR primers. TCRdb re-analysed the PCR reads in MiXCR, keeping a single row per CDR3 protein. The sample lists 250,000 to 400,000 distinct CDR3 sequences, 20% to 25% occurring once. Using a CD8+CD4-CCR7+CD45RA+ phenotype, naive CD8 T cells were sorted. The CDR3 consists of 17 residues. From germline, CDR1 is KGHSH and CDR2 LQKENI. Trimming took off 3 bases at V and 7 bases at J, with 21 bases between the two ends. The sample holds a few counts of this clonotype.

The sequencing sample was made of naive CD8+ T cells from blood, with Jurkat cell RNA spiked in. The subset was: FACS-sorted CD8+CD4-CCR7+CD45RA+ naive T cells. The rearrangement links TRBV18 to TRBJ2-2; TRBD1 is a possible D gene (6 bases). The TCR originated in a human donor in good health. Some libraries in this study had Jurkat cell RNA spiked in. CDR3 amino acids: CASSPPKRGHFLGELFF. CDR3 DNA: TGTGCCAGCTCACCTCCGAAAAGGGGACATTTTCTCGGGGAGCTGTTTTTT. Together with reference TRBV18 and TRBJ2-2, the CDR3 gives the full variable domain: NAGVMQNPRHLVRRRGQEARLRCSPMKGHSHVYWYRQLPEEGLKFMVYLQKENIIDESGMPKERFSAEFPKEGPSILRIQQVVRGDSAAYFCASSPPKRGHFLGELFFGEGSRLTVL.